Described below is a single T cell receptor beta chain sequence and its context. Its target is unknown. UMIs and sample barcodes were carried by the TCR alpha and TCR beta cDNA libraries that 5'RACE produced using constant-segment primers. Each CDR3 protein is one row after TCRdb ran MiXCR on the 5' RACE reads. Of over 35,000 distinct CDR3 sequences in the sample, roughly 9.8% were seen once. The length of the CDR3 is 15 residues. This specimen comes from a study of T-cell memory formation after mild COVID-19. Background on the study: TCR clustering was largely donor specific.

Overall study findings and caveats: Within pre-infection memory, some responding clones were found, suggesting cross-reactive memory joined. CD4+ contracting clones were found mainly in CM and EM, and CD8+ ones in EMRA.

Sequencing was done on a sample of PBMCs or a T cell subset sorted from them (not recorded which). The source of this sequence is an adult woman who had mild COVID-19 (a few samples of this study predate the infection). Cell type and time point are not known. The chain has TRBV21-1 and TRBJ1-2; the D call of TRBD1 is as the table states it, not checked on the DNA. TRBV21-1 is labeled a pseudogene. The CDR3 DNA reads TGTGCCAGCAGGCCAAAAGGACAGGGAGTCTGTGGCTACACCTTC. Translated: CASRPKGQGVCGYTF.